This T cell receptor (beta chain) derives from a study of shared clonotypes between healthy human individuals. Study-level findings and limits: Rarefaction analysis demonstrated incomplete sorted-subset sequencing notwithstanding large depth.

Naive CD45RA+ and memory CD45RA-negative subsets were split from CD4+ cells. This CDR3 is 13 amino acids long. Germline V lookup: CDR1 MGHDK, CDR2 SYGVNS. The V and J ends lost 0 bases and 5 bases respectively, with 7 bases between them. As for this clone: Antigen unknown.

Every immunoSEQ plate was one replicate of a subset's evenly spread DNA. Authors' analysis steps: Owing to the provision of junction-only sequences devoid of quality scores by immunoSEQ, filtering differed. Data came from immunoSEQ multiplex PCR; TCRdb stores just in-frame clones and leaves some out. The V and J calls and clone size were taken over from that table, and D and trimming were inferred from the DNA. The sample has approximately 320,000 clones, around 67% seen once. The sample consisted of memory CD4+ T cells sorted from blood. Subset specified: CD45RA-negative fraction. This rearrangement joins TRBV25-1 to TRBJ1-2; D is undetermined. The TCR sequence derives from a man aged 25 to 40 in good health. CDR3 sequence (DNA): TGTGCCAGCAGTGAATATGGAGGTTATGGCTACACCTTC. It encodes CASSEYGGYGYTF.